The T cell receptor (beta chain) under discussion was sequenced for a study of blood T cell repertoires in COVID-19. Data came from immunoSEQ multiplex PCR; TCRdb stores just in-frame clones and leaves some out. This table has fewer than 85,000 clones, roughly 85% appearing once. The table lists this clone with a few counts. V dropped 9 bases and J dropped 0 bases, with 21 bases sitting between them. CDR1 SEHNR and CDR2 FQNEAQ come from the germline V gene (reference sequence). This CDR3 contains 17 residues. Sequencing input: peripheral blood. This receptor was identified in a man between 60 and 75 years old with active or convalescent COVID-19. The rearrangement joins TRBV7-9 to TRBJ1-5; D uncertain. Here the CDR3 DNA reads TGTGCCAGAAAGTTTATTCGTGGGAGGGCTAGCAATCAGCCCCAGCATTTT. It yields the protein CARKFIRGRASNQPQHF.